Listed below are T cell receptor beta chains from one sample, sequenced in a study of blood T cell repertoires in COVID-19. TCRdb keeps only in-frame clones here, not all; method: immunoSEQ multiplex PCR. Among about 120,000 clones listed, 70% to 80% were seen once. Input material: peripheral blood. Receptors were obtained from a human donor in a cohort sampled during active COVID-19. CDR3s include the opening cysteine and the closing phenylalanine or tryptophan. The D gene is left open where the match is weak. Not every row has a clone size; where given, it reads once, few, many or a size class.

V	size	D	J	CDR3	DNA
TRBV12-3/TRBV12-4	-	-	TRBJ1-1	CANIMNTEAFF	TGTGCCAACATAATGAACACTGAAGCTTTCTTT
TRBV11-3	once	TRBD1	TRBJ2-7	CASSLHRTGGYEQYF	TGTGCCAGCAGCCTACATCGGACAGGGGGCTACGAGCAGTACTTC
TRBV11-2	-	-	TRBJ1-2	CASSLLGVMSGYTF	TGTGCCAGCAGCTTACTCGGGGTAATGTCTGGCTACACCTTC
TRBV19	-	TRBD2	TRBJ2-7	CASSPTGTSGAYEQYF	TGTGCCAGTAGCCCGACCGGGACTAGCGGTGCCTACGAGCAGTACTTC
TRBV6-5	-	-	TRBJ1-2	CASRNRDTYGYTF	TGTGCCAGCAGGAACCGGGACACCTATGGCTACACCTTC
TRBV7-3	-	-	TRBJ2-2	CASSFLATGELFF	TGTGCCAGCAGCTTTCTAGCCACCGGGGAGCTGTTTTTT
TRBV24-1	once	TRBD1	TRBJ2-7	CATSDRDRELYEQYF	TGTGCCACCAGTGATAGGGACAGGGAATTGTACGAGCAGTACTTC
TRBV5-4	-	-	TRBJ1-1	CASSPRMAGGGGHTEAFF	TGTGCCAGCAGTCCACGGATGGCAGGCGGTGGCGGGCACACTGAAGCTTTCTTT
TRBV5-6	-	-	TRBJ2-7	CASSITGSSYEQYF	TGTGCCAGCAGCATTACAGGGAGCTCCTACGAGCAGTACTTC
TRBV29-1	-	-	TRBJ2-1	CSVELAVNEQFF	TGCAGCGTTGAATTAGCGGTTAATGAGCAGTTCTTC
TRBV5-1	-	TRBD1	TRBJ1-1	CASSLSTGLMNTEAFF	TGCGCCAGCAGCTTATCGACAGGGCTCATGAACACTGAAGCTTTCTTT
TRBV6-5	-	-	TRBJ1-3	CASFPRDSGNTIYF	TGTGCCAGCTTTCCCCGGGACTCTGGAAACACCATATATTTT
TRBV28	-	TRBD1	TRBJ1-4	CASSRQGASNEKLFF	TGTGCCAGCAGCCGTCAGGGGGCCTCTAATGAAAAACTGTTTTTT
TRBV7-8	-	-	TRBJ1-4	CASSLETETEKLFF	TGTGCCAGCAGCTTAGAGACGGAGACCGAAAAACTGTTTTTT
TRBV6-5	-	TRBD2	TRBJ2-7	CAGPFPAGVRNEQYF	TGTGCCGGACCCTTTCCGGCGGGAGTTAGGAACGAGCAGTACTTC
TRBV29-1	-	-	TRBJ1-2	CSVGARGSGYGYTF	TGCAGCGTTGGGGCACGAGGGTCCGGCTATGGCTACACCTTC
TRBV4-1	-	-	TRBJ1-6	CASSQAPGLSNSPLHF	TGCGCCAGCAGCCAAGCTCCGGGACTCTCTAATTCACCCCTCCACTTT
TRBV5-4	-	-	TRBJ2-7	CASSLATGLDAYEQYF	TGTGCCAGCAGCTTGGCCACGGGACTGGACGCCTACGAGCAGTACTTC
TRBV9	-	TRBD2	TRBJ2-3	CASSKAGGPDTQYF	TGTGCCAGCAGCAAAGCGGGGGGGCCTGATACGCAGTATTTT
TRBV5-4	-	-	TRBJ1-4	CASSWGGKLFF	TGTGCCAGCAGCTGGGGGGGTAAACTGTTTTTT
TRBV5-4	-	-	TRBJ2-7	CASSLLGYEQYF	TGTGCCAGCAGCTTGCTCGGGTACGAGCAGTACTTC
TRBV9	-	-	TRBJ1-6	CASSVGWSDSPLHF	TGTGCCAGCAGCGTAGGATGGTCGGATTCACCCCTCCACTTT
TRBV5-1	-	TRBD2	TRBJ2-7	CASRERDGSSYEQYF	TGCGCCAGCAGGGAGCGGGATGGAAGCTCCTACGAGCAGTACTTC
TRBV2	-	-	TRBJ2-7	CASSVYNEQYF	TGTGCCAGCAGTGTATACAACGAGCAGTACTTC
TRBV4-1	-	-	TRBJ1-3	CASSQRWSSGNTIYF	TGCGCCAGCAGCCAACGGTGGAGCTCTGGAAACACCATATATTTT
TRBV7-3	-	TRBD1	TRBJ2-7	CASSLRAGTAYEQYF	TGTGCCAGCAGCTTAAGGGCCGGGACAGCCTACGAGCAGTACTTC
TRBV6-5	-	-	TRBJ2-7	CASSYGVGYEQYF	TGTGCCAGCAGTTACGGTGTCGGGTACGAGCAGTACTTC
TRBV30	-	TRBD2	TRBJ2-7	CAWSDTTSGIVRYEQYF	TGTGCCTGGAGCGACACTACTAGCGGGATTGTTCGCTACGAGCAGTACTTC
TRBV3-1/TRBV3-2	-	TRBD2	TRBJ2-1	CASSPPSGGVGEQFF	TGTGCCAGCAGCCCTCCTAGCGGGGGGGTAGGTGAGCAGTTCTTC
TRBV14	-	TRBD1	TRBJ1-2	CASSHPDRTGGYTF	TGTGCCAGCAGCCACCCGGACAGGACTGGTGGCTACACCTTC
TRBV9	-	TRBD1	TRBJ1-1	CASSAASGQNRIQVPEAFF	TGTGCCAGCAGCGCTGCCTCGGGACAGAATCGAATACAAGTCCCTGAAGCTTTCTTT
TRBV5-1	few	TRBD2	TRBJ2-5	CASNGGGRGETQYF	TGCGCCAGCAACGGTGGTGGGAGGGGAGAGACCCAGTACTTC
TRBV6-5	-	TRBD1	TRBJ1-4	CASSYSNRGIDEKLFF	TGTGCCAGCAGTTACTCAAACAGGGGGATAGACGAAAAACTGTTTTTT
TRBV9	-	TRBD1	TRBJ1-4	CASSAGTGGDEKLFF	TGTGCCAGCAGCGCCGGGACAGGGGGCGATGAAAAACTGTTTTTT
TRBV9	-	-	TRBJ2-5	CASSVDGSFQETQYF	TGTGCCAGCAGCGTAGACGGGAGTTTTCAAGAGACCCAGTACTTC
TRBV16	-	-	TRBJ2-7	CASSQSPRGSLQQYF	TGTGCCAGCAGCCAATCGCCGAGAGGAAGTTTACAGCAGTACTTC
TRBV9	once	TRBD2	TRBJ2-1	CASSAGGLAGGREEQFF	TGTGCCAGCAGCGCGGGAGGACTAGCGGGGGGTCGGGAGGAGCAGTTCTTC
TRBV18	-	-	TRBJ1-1	CASSRLQGRPLNTEAFF	TGTGCCAGCTCACGGCTACAGGGTAGGCCCTTGAACACTGAAGCTTTCTTT
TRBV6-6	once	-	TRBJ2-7	CASSYSTGSEQYF	TGTGCCAGCAGTTACTCGACGGGGAGCGAGCAGTACTTC